This TCR beta chain was sequenced for a study of CXCR3-negative and CXCR3-positive naive CD8 T cells (dated by TCRdb to the late 2010s). Some background on the complete study: Around 140 million TRB reads were obtained in total, roughly 1.5 +/- 0.3 million reads per library. Data from ten or so donors, pooled across two independent experiments, went into the diversity and physicochemical repertoire analyses. The TRBV-TRBJ cluster analysis covered naive subsets from several donors and memory cells from 3 donors. Summary of the overall study and its limitations: Both naive subsets had comparably high repertoire diversity, while memory CD8+ T cells had much lower repertoire diversity. CXCR3 expression partially decreased after cryopreservation, so most assays used freshly isolated PBMCs. TRBV-TRBJ usage was similar between naive CXCR3-negative and CXCR3-positive cells from the same donor, while memory cells showed distinct patterns. Because surface CD5, which is linked to self-reactivity in mice, was comparable between the naive subsets, TCR interaction strength was also inferred from the physicochemical properties of TRB CDR3s. TRB CDR3s from CXCR3-positive naive cells showed higher hydrophobicity (lower Kidera factor 4), lower energy, and higher strength and volume indices than CXCR3-negative naive cells.

Each CD8+ T cell subset was flow-sorted in triplicate, with roughly 310,000 cells per subset placed directly into RLT lysis buffer. To keep memory contaminants out, a stringent definition of naive CD8+ T cells was applied: CD45RO-CCR7+CD27+CD95-. Peripheral blood mononuclear cells were isolated from buffy coats by standard density gradient centrifugation. A FACSAria III was used to flow-sort naive CD8+ T cells into CXCR3-negative and CXCR3-positive populations. An RNeasy Mini Kit was used to extract total RNA from the sorted cells. Worth noting for this clonotype: Its antigen is currently not known.

The instrument given in TCRdb is NextSeq 550. The Human TCR Profiling Kit (MiLaboratory) was used to make UMI-labeled 5' RACE TRB cDNA libraries. cDNA synthesis used the entire amount of extracted RNA, and PCR amplification then used the entire amount of cDNA produced. Libraries were prepared in parallel with an identical number of PCR cycles. The paper's processing steps were these. With a requirement of at least two reads per UMI, MIGEC and MiXCR extracted about 50,000 +/- 10,000 unique UMI-labeled TRB cDNA molecules per library. On average, approximately 40,000 +/- 10,000 functional in-frame TRB CDR3 nucleotide clonotypes lacking stop codons were found per library. After downsampling to 5000 UMI-labeled TRB molecules per sample, diversity metrics such as normalized Shannon-Wiener and Chao1 were calculated in VDJtools. VDJtools was used to calculate clonotype-size-weighted physicochemical properties of the central five CDR3 residues, namely interaction energy, strength, volume and Kidera factor 4. The reads underwent TCRdb reprocessing, giving one record for each CDR3 protein sequence and no DNA. V and J calls and clone size were set by TCRdb, not the authors. This sample's table has entries for some 50,000 distinct CDR3 sequences. About 1.4% of the sample lies in the top ten.

The germline V gene provides CDR1 LGHNA and CDR2 YNFKEQ. The CDR3 spans 16 residues, from the cysteine through the phenylalanine. No DNA appears here. This receptor was identified in a human donor in good health. Some clones in this sample may be carry-over from other donors' samples. Recombination joined TRBV4-2 with TRBJ2-3; the TRBD2 assignment by TCRdb is unverifiable without DNA. What was sequenced was naive CXCR3- CD8+ T cells from blood. The cell subset or site label, read with the paper, signifies: CD45RO-CCR7+CD27+CD95- naive CD8+ T cells lacking CXCR3 (TNR3-). The CDR3 protein: CASSQLAGLNGDTQYF.